Below are 6 T cell receptor beta chains sequenced from a single sample in a study of cytomegalovirus exposure and HLA in healthy donors. The primer mix had 60 Vbeta and 13 Jbeta primers. Only in-frame clones appear in the TCRdb table, and some are missing; sequencing was by immunoSEQ multiplex PCR. The sample lists roughly 120,000 clones; roughly four fifths were seen once. What was sequenced was PBMCs. All receptors come from a woman between 50 and 59 years old in good health and CMV-seropositive.

This clone occurred once. The rearrangement joins TRBV11-2 to TRBJ2-5; possible D gene TRBD2, 6 bases. The CDR3 runs 14 residues. The V end was cut by 3 bases, the J end by 11 bases, with 19 bases between. The germline V gene encodes CDR1 SGHAT and CDR2 FQNNGV. CDR3 loop: CASSFSRREGEQYF. The CDR3 nucleotides read TGTGCCAGCAGCTTTTCGAGGAGGGAAGGGGAGCAGTACTTC.

The count of this clone is one. The rearrangement links TRBV4-3 to TRBJ2-3; D gene ambiguous. Trimming pared 4 bases from V and 5 bases from J, leaving 25 bases between. The CDR3 is made up of 18 amino acids. Per the germline V gene, CDR1 is LGHNA and CDR2 is YSLEER. CDR3 nucleotides: TGCGCCAGCAGCCTTCGAAGGTGGGCACAGAGCAGTCGAGATACGCAGTATTTT. Its translation: CASSLRRWAQSSRDTQYF.

In this sample, this clone turned up a few times. The sample has other DNA sequences that encode this CDR3 too. The chain employs TRBV5-1 and TRBJ1-2; D unresolved. This CDR3 has 14 residues. Trimming stripped 0 bases from V and 4 bases from J, with 10 bases between. CDR1 is SGHRS and CDR2 is YFSETQ in the germline V gene. The CDR3 nucleotides are TGCGCCAGCAGCTTGGCGGAGGGTTCCTATGGCTACACCTTC. This codes for CASSLAEGSYGYTF.

As regards this clone: Compared with germline, one end of the junction differs, possibly owing to a read error. V gene TRBV28 combines with J gene TRBJ2-5, with D maybe TRBD2 (7 bases). The CDR3 is 14 amino acids. Germline loops: CDR1 MDHEN, CDR2 SYDVKM. CDR3 DNA sequence: TGTGCCAGCAGTTTTTTGGGGGGGCAAGGGACCCAGTACTTC. As protein: CASSFLGGQGTQYF.

The chain links TRBV7-6 to TRBJ1-2; a possible D gene is TRBD1 (6 bases). From germline, CDR1 is SGHVS and CDR2 FNYEAQ. The V end lost 1 base, the J end lost 7 bases, and 16 bases lay between the germline ends. The CDR3 extends over 15 amino acids. CDR3 DNA sequence: TGTGCCAGCAGCTTAGACTCGACAGGCTCCTGTGGCTACACCTTC. Its translation: CASSLDSTGSCGYTF.

This clone was observed a single time. The chain combines TRBV14 with TRBJ2-7, with D tentatively TRBD1 (5 bases). V gave up 0 bases and J gave up 7 bases, with 13 bases separating them. CDR3 length: 14 amino acids. The germline V gene has CDR1 SGHDN and CDR2 FVKESK. The CDR3 bases are TGTGCCAGCAGCCAAGATCCAGGGTCCGGTGAGCAGTACTTC. Translation: CASSQDPGSGEQYF.